This TCR beta chain was retrieved from a study of response to subunit inactivated influenza vaccine. Study results and caveats: The authors offered the suggestion that each seasonal influenza vaccination recruits few new T cells.

Points on this clonotype: No antigen is known for it.

One entry per CDR3 protein results from TCRdb running MiXCR on the RT-PCR reads. Of about 520,000 distinct CDR3 sequences listed, about 25% are singletons. Germline loops: CDR1 SGHTA, CDR2 FQGTGA. The CDR3 length is 16 residues. The junction had 7 bases not matched to a gene; V was cut back by 4 bases and J by 4 bases. The receptor was derived from a man aged 45-65 years who received an inactivated influenza vaccine. Source: CD4+ T cells sorted from PBMCs, taken around 5 days after vaccination. V and J are TRBV7-3 and TRBJ2-3; 11 bases align to TRBD1. The CDR3 spells CASSYRTGGAADTQYF. The CDR3 nucleotides read TGTGCCAGCAGCTACCGGACAGGGGGCGCCGCAGATACGCAGTATTTT.